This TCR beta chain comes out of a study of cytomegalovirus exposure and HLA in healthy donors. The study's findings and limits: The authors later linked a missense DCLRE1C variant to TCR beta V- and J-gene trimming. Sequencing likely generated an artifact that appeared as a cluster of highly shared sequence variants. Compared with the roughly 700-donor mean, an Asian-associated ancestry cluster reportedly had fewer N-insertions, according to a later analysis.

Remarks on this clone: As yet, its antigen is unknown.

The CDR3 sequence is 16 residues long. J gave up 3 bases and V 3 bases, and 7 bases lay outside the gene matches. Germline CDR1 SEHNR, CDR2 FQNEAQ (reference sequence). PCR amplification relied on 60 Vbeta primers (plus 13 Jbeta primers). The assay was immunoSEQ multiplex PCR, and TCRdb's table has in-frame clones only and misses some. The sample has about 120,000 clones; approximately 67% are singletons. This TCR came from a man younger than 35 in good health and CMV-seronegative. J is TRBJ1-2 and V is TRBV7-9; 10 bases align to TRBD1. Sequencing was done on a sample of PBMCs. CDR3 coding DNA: TGTGCCAGCAGCTTGCGGGGGACAGGGGCAGACTATGGCTACACCTTC. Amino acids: CASSLRGTGADYGYTF. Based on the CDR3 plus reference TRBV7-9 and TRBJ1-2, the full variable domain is DTGVSQNPRHKITKRGQNVTFRCDPISEHNRLYWYRQTLGQGPEFLTYFQNEAQLEKSRLLSDRFSAERPKGSFSTLEIQRTEQGDSAMYLCASSLRGTGADYGYTFGSGTRLTVV.